This TCR beta chain was documented in a study of regulatory T cells in long-lasting Graves disease (dated by TCRdb to the early 2020s). Some background on the complete study: Persistent Graves' disease meant more than 5 years of antithyroid drug treatment with TSH receptor autoantibodies that stayed positive. The study was registered as a clinical trial and conducted in China. On average, persistent Graves' disease patients in the clinical cohort had been on antithyroid drugs for approximately ten years. A total of roughly 35 samples underwent TCR sequencing: around 13 from persistent and approximately 20 from newly diagnosed Graves' disease patients. Peripheral blood TCR sequencing and RNA sequencing compared persistent Graves' disease patients with newly diagnosed Graves' disease patients. The investigation overall reported the following: As a limitation, the authors acknowledged that the small sample size may reduce accuracy. A larger number of public clonotypes was shared among persistent patients (2,741) than among newly diagnosed patients (around 870). Only the TCR beta chain was sequenced and analyzed. Lower TCR Shannon entropy and fewer highly expanded clones were observed in persistent Graves' disease patients than in newly diagnosed patients, which suggested clonal expansion. TRBV28, TRBJ1-2 and TRBJ2-5 were preferentially used in persistent disease, while TRBV20-1 and TRBJ2-1 were favored in newly diagnosed disease. Because the primary lesion, thyroid tissue, could not be accessed, the study looked at peripheral blood alone.

The receptor library was made with multiplex PCR. Sequencer: Illumina HiSeq 4000. CDR3 regions were amplified by Arm-PCR with iRepertoire HTBI primers to construct TCR beta libraries. PCR products were gel purified before sequencing. The published analysis was carried out like this. Across samples, fewer than 70 TRBV and 13 to 15 TRBJ segments were identified and used for gene usage analysis of CDR3 amino acid clonotypes. COPE and FqMerger were used to merge the filtered high-quality paired reads into contigs. BLAST was used to align contigs to IMGT TRBV, TRBD and TRBJ reference genes, and CDR3 was defined according to IMGT. Highly expanded clones were defined as clonotypes with a frequency above 0.1%. Shannon entropy served as the measure of repertoire diversity, while the Gini coefficient captured V-J evenness. Clonotypes shared by more than one individual were considered public. The public reads were reanalyzed by TCRdb: fastp trimming at Q25, MiXCR alignment, in-frame beta chains only. When rows share a CDR3 protein, they turn into one entry using the most common DNA and genes. What appears here as the V and J calls and clone size reflects TCRdb's work, not the paper's. This sample gives about 470,000 distinct CDR3 sequences in total; 20% to 25% of them show up just once. The ten largest make up less than 9% of the sample.

CDR1 and CDR2 were assigned from the germline V gene as MDHEN and SYDVKM. V drops 7 bases and J drops 3 bases, leaving 10 bases in between. The CDR3 spans 13 residues, from the cysteine through the phenylalanine. Only CDR3 DNA remains: 39 bases, in frame from the first base. This clonotype was found many times. No cognate antigen has been identified for it. Qualities for individual bases were not recorded, and no much larger clone is one base off. Sample time point, as interpreted from the label and publication: persistent/refractory GD, antithyroid drugs over 5 years with positive TRAb. For both TCR sequencing and RNA sequencing, RNA was extracted from PBMCs in TRIzol. The diagnosis of Graves' disease was made according to American Thyroid Association guidelines. The patients came from an endocrinology department in Xi'an, China. Each patient gave about 9.1 milliliters of peripheral blood, collected in an EDTA anticoagulant tube. Ficoll Paque Plus density gradient separation was used to isolate PBMCs, and no further T cell sorting was performed. An Agilent 2100 Bioanalyzer and agarose gel were used to check RNA quality, and a NanoDrop 2000 was used to measure RNA concentration.

This chain joins TRBV28 to TRBJ1-5; a weak D assignment points to TRBD1 (6 bases agree). The material was peripheral blood mononuclear cells (PBMCs), obtained when the disease was refractory, from a patient treated with antithyroid drugs. The sequence derives from a female donor with Graves disease. The nucleotide sequence is given as TGTGCCAGCAACCAGGGGTCCAATCAGCCCCAGCATTTT. This codes for CASNQGSNQPQHF.